One sample yielded the 25 T cell receptor beta chains listed below, sequenced in a study of T cell responses to AZD1222 COVID-19 vaccine. The data were produced by immunoSEQ multiplex PCR, yet TCRdb's version contains in-frame clones alone and is incomplete. In the table there are 120,000 or so clones, 75% to 90% of which are singletons. The source material was peripheral blood, sampled on day 0 of AZD1222 vaccination. These receptors were taken from an adult in good health.

The count of this clone is one. The J gene is TRBJ1-6, the V gene TRBV5-1; D is ambiguous. The germline gives CDR1 SGHRS, CDR2 YFSETQ. Trimming pared 0 bases from V and 11 bases from J, leaving 9 bases between. The CDR3 runs to 13 residues. Written as DNA, the CDR3 is TGCGCCAGCAGCTTGGGACAATCGCCACCCCTCCACTTT. Its protein is CASSLGQSPPLHF.

This sequence joins TRBV19 and TRBJ1-4, with 7 bases matching TRBD1. This CDR3 has 14 amino acids. CDR1 and CDR2 (germline): LNHDA, SQIVND (reference sequence). The ends lost 6 bases at V and 2 bases at J; junction bases unmatched: 3. Written as DNA, the CDR3 is TGTGCCAGTAGCCCGGGACAGACTAATGAAAAACTGTTTTTT. The encoded protein is CASSPGQTNEKLFF.

The sample holds one count of this clone. The V gene is TRBV28, the J gene TRBJ1-1; maybe TRBD1 (6 bases). Looked up from germline, CDR1 is MDHEN and CDR2 is SYDVKM. V was pared by 6 bases and J by 2 bases, with 16 bases between. The CDR3 totals 15 residues. The CDR3 nucleotides read TGTGCCAGCAGAGAGACAGGCGGTCGTAACACTGAAGCTTTCTTT. This encodes CASRETGGRNTEAFF.

This chain joins TRBV27 and TRBJ2-1; D is ambiguous. From germline, CDR1 is MNHEY and CDR2 SMNVEV (reference sequence). The V gene lost 5 bases and the J gene lost 2 bases, with 10 bases spanning the gap. This CDR3 has 14 residues. The CDR3 reads CASSRVQPYNEQFF. For the CDR3, the DNA is TGTGCCAGCAGTCGAGTGCAACCCTACAATGAGCAGTTCTTC.

The gene calls are TRBV2 and TRBJ1-4, with 7 positions matching TRBD1. CDR1 and CDR2 from the germline V gene are SNHLY and FYNNEI. The CDR3 extends over 15 amino acids. Trimming removed 9 bases from V and 2 bases from J; junction bases left unmatched: 9. CDR3 nucleotide sequence: TGTGCCAGTACGGGGGACAGACCCACTAATGAAAAACTGTTTTTT. Translation: CASTGDRPTNEKLFF.

The chain couples TRBV30 to TRBJ2-7, with a weak D call TRBD1 (7 bases). Germline CDR1 GTSNPN, CDR2 SVGIG (reference sequence). V lost 0 bases and J lost 3, with 12 bases in between. The CDR3 runs to 14 residues. The CDR3 DNA follows: TGTGCCTGGAGTGTTTTGCGGGACAGCTACGAGCAGTACTTC. It is translated as CAWSVLRDSYEQYF.

The chain recombines TRBV2 with TRBJ2-1; no reliable D call. Germline V gene lookup returns CDR1 SNHLY and CDR2 FYNNEI. The CDR3 totals 15 residues. Trimming removed 4 bases at V and 0 bases at J, with 10 bases between. The CDR3 protein is CASSGANSSYNEQFF. In nucleotides, the CDR3 is TGTGCCAGCAGTGGAGCGAACAGCTCCTACAATGAGCAGTTCTTC.

The chain has TRBV30 and TRBJ2-5; 10 positions agree with TRBD2. CDR1 is GTSNPN and CDR2 is SVGIG in the germline V gene (reference sequence). The CDR3 has 14 amino acids. V lost 4 bases to trimming and J lost 1 base; unmatched junction nucleotides: 3. The CDR3 spells CAWKRGGFQETQYF. DNA for the CDR3: TGTGCCTGGAAGCGGGGGGGTTTCCAAGAGACCCAGTACTTC.

The J gene is TRBJ1-2, the V gene TRBV2; D gene ambiguous. V was cut by 6 bases and J by 3 bases, with 11 bases left in between. The CDR3 extends over 13 amino acids. In germline, CDR1 is SNHLY, CDR2 FYNNEI. CDR3 bases: TGTGCCAGCAGGAGTATTTGGGACTATGGCTACACCTTC. This sequence encodes CASRSIWDYGYTF.

This rearrangement joins TRBV19 to TRBJ2-7; D could derive from TRBD1 or TRBD2 (5 bases each). From germline, CDR1 is LNHDA and CDR2 SQIVND (reference sequence). The CDR3 is 11 residues long. V was pared by 8 bases and J by 3 bases, with 8 bases between. CDR3 residues: CASSGGYEQYF. The DNA of the CDR3 is TGTGCCAGTTCTGGGGGCTACGAGCAGTACTTC.

This chain joins TRBV2 and TRBJ2-3; D tentatively reads TRBD1 or TRBD2 (7 bases each). Deletions cut 6 bases from V and 0 bases from J, with 22 bases between. The CDR3 covers 18 residues. Germline loops: CDR1 SNHLY, CDR2 FYNNEI. CDR3: CASRVRGGAPTSTDTQYF. The CDR3 DNA sequence: TGTGCCAGCAGAGTCAGGGGGGGGGCCCCCACTAGCACAGATACGCAGTATTTT.

This clone was counted a few times. This chain uses TRBV27 with TRBJ1-5, with D perhaps matching TRBD1 (6 bases). From germline, CDR1 is MNHEY and CDR2 SMNVEV (reference sequence). V lost 2 bases and J lost 6, with 11 bases in between. CDR3 size: 14 residues. The CDR3 nucleotides are TGTGCCAGCAGTTTAACGGGGGCTGGTCAGCCCCAGCATTTT. Residues: CASSLTGAGQPQHF.

This clone appeared once. The V gene is TRBV28, the J gene TRBJ2-7, with D uncertain. From germline, CDR1 is MDHEN and CDR2 SYDVKM. The CDR3 extends over 14 amino acids. Trimming cost V 4 bases and J 7 bases, with 17 bases left between them. CDR3 amino acids: CASSSYGSSREQYF. The CDR3 DNA follows: TGTGCCAGCAGTTCCTACGGAAGTTCTAGAGAGCAGTACTTC. Full variable domain (outside the CDR3, taken from reference TRBV28 and TRBJ2-7): DVKVTQSSRYLVKRTGEKVFLECVQDMDHENMFWYRQDPGLGLRLIYFSYDVKMKEKGDIPEGYSVSREKKERFSLILESASTNQTSMYLCASSSYGSSREQYFGPGTRLTVT.

This chain joins TRBV5-5 and TRBJ2-3; D is perhaps TRBD1 (5 bases). The length of the CDR3 is 15 residues. Trimming pared 1 base from V and 1 base from J, leaving 10 bases between. Germline assignment: CDR1 SGHKS and CDR2 YYEKEE (reference sequence). The CDR3 nucleotides are TGTGCCAGCAGCTTGCGGGTAGGGGGCACAGATACGCAGTATTTT. Translating it yields CASSLRVGGTDTQYF. The variable domain in full, with the rest retrieved from reference TRBV5-5 and TRBJ2-3, is DAGVTQSPTHLIKTRGQQVTLRCSPISGHKSVSWYQQVLGQGPQFIFQYYEKEERGRGNFPDRFSARQFPNYSSELNVNALLLGDSALYLCASSLRVGGTDTQYFGPGTRLTVL.

This chain joins TRBV6-1 and TRBJ2-3, with 9 bases lining up with TRBD1. The junction had 10 bases not matched to a gene; V was cut back by 2 bases and J by 10 bases. In germline, CDR1 is MNHNS, CDR2 SASEGT. The CDR3 contains 15 residues. The CDR3, as DNA: TGTGCCAGCAGTGAAACCGGGACAGGGATATGGGCGCAGTATTTT. It yields the protein CASSETGTGIWAQYF.

The V gene is TRBV30, the J gene TRBJ2-7; perhaps D is TRBD1 or TRBD2 (6 bases each). Germline lookup yields CDR1 GTSNPN and CDR2 SVGIG (reference sequence). The CDR3 is 12 residues long. Trimming left V 3 bases short and J 5 bases short, with 11 bases between. CDR3 region: CAWRGGNHEQYF. The CDR3 DNA sequence: TGTGCCTGGAGGGGGGGCAACCACGAGCAGTACTTC.

This clone was picked up one time. The V call is TRBV5-6, the J call TRBJ2-1; 10 bases align to TRBD1. The germline gives CDR1 SGHDT, CDR2 YYEEEE. The V and J ends lost 3 bases and 3 bases, in that order; junction bases with no gene match: 6. The CDR3 is 16 amino acids. The DNA of the CDR3 is TGTGCCAGCAGCTCAAGGACAGGGGGGAGCTACAATGAGCAGTTCTTC. Translated: CASSSRTGGSYNEQFF.

The chain recombines TRBV29-1 with TRBJ1-2, with D possibly TRBD1 on 5 matching bases. This CDR3 region has 15 residues. CDR1 is SQVTM, CDR2 ANQGSEA, per germline. With 4 bases removed from V and 6 bases from J, the gap between germline ends came to 21 bases. CDR3 protein: CSVGGPPGGGHGYTF. The CDR3 DNA reads TGCAGCGTTGGGGGACCCCCAGGAGGAGGCCATGGCTACACCTTC.

The genes are TRBV11-2 and TRBJ2-1; D call uncertain. The CDR3 extends over 17 amino acids. The V end lost 0 bases, the J end lost 4 bases, and 16 bases lay between the germline ends. In germline, CDR1 is SGHAT, CDR2 FQNNGV. The chain's CDR3 is CASSLDQSRRRYNEQFF. The CDR3 DNA reads TGTGCCAGCAGCTTAGATCAAAGTCGCAGGAGATACAATGAGCAGTTCTTC. The whole variable domain, remainder taken from reference TRBV11-2 and TRBJ2-1, is EAGVAQSPRYKIIEKRQSVAFWCNPISGHATLYWYQQILGQGPKLLIQFQNNGVVDDSQLPKDRFSAERLKGVDSTLKIQPAKLEDSAVYLCASSLDQSRRRYNEQFFGPGTRLTVL.

This clone came up many times. The gene calls are TRBV7-9 and TRBJ2-7; no firm D call. Between the trimmed V and J ends, which lost 1 base and 4 bases, there was a span of 14 bases. The CDR3 runs 15 residues. CDR1 and CDR2 from the germline V gene are SEHNR and FQNEAQ (reference sequence). Here the CDR3 reads CASSLGQAPRYEQYF. Here the CDR3 DNA reads TGTGCCAGCAGCTTAGGGCAGGCCCCGAGATACGAGCAGTACTTC. The full variable domain, with the rest looked up from reference TRBV7-9 and TRBJ2-7, is DTGVSQNPRHKITKRGQNVTFRCDPISEHNRLYWYRQTLGQGPEFLTYFQNEAQLEKSRLLSDRFSAERPKGSFSTLEIQRTEQGDSAMYLCASSLGQAPRYEQYFGPGTRLTVT.

CDR3 amino acids: CASSQDTNEQYF. The CDR3 coding sequence is TGTGCCAGCTCACAAGATACCAACGAGCAGTACTTC. This chain uses TRBV18 with TRBJ2-7; D gene unclear. The CDR3 has 12 amino acids. Between the trimmed V and J ends, which lost 4 bases and 5 bases, there was a span of 9 bases. Per the germline V gene, CDR1 is KGHSH and CDR2 is LQKENI.

The V gene is TRBV13, the J gene TRBJ2-3, with a tentative D call TRBD2 (6 bases). Deletions cut 2 bases from V and 2 bases from J, with 11 bases between. The CDR3 extends over 15 amino acids. Germline V gene lookup returns CDR1 PRHDT and CDR2 FYEKMQ (reference sequence). The CDR3 nucleotides read TGTGCCAGCAGCTTAATTCCTAGCGCCACAGATACGCAGTATTTT. It yields the protein CASSLIPSATDTQYF. Full variable domain (missing parts from reference TRBV13 and TRBJ2-3): AAGVIQSPRHLIKEKRETATLKCYPIPRHDTVYWYQQGPGQDPQFLISFYEKMQSDKGSIPDRFSAQQFSDYHSELNMSSLELGDSALYFCASSLIPSATDTQYFGPGTRLTVL.

This rearrangement joins TRBV15 to TRBJ1-5; a weak D match, TRBD1 (5 bases). Germline CDR1 reads LNHNV; CDR2 reads YYDKDF (reference sequence). CDR3 length: 14 amino acids. Trimming stripped 0 bases from V and 7 bases from J, with 10 bases between. The CDR3 loop is CATSRDTGPQPQHF. The CDR3, as DNA: TGTGCCACCAGCAGAGATACGGGGCCGCAGCCCCAGCATTTT. Filled out from reference TRBV15 and TRBJ1-5, the complete variable domain reads DAMVIQNPRYQVTQFGKPVTLSCSQTLNHNVMYWYQQKSSQAPKLLFHYYDKDFNNEADTPDNFQSRRPNTSFCFLDIRSPGLGDTAMYLCATSRDTGPQPQHFGDGTRLSIL.

The sample holds one count of this clone. The same CDR3 can be traced to other DNA sequences in this sample. The chain has TRBV3-1 (or the pseudogene TRBV3-2) and TRBJ1-5, with unresolved D. V was shortened by 0 bases and J by 0 bases, with 0 bases between the two germline ends. The CDR3 is 13 amino acids. Germline CDR1 reads LGHDT; CDR2 reads YNNKEL (reference sequence). The DNA for the CDR3 is TGTGCCAGCAGCCAAGATAGCAATCAGCCCCAGCATTTT. Encoded protein: CASSQDSNQPQHF.

The V call is TRBV7-9, the J call TRBJ2-2, with a weak D call TRBD2 (7 bases). The V and J ends lost 4 bases and 2 bases respectively, with 17 bases between them. The CDR3 is 17 amino acids. CDR1 is SEHNR and CDR2 is FQNEAQ in the germline V gene (reference sequence). This CDR3 reads CASSSHGGATNTGELFF. The CDR3 DNA follows: TGTGCCAGCAGCTCTCATGGGGGGGCAACCAACACCGGGGAGCTGTTTTTT.